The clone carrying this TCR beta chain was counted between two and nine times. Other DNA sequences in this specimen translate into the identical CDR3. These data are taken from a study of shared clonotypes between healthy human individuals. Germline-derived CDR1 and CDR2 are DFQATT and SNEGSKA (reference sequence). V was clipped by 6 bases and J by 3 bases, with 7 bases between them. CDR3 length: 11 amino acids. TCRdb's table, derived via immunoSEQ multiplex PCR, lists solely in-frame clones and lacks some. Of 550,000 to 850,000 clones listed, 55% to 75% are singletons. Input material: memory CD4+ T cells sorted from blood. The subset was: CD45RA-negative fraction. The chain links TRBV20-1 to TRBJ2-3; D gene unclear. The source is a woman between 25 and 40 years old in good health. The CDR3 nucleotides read TGCAGTGCCAAACGGACAGATACGCAGTATTTT. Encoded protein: CSAKRTDTQYF.